This T cell receptor beta chain was obtained from a study of T cells after yellow fever vaccination. This clonotype has at least ten counts. Antigen unknown. Broader study findings: The CD4 compartment and the CD8 compartment contained a small share of clonotypes in common. Sorted repertoires could include abundant contaminating clonotypes from bulk cells. Most primary-vaccination clones recurred post-booster (more than 95% CD4, about 90% CD8).

V was clipped by 1 base and J by 1 base, with 8 bases between them. Per germline, CDR1 SGHRS and CDR2 YFSETQ. The CDR3 contains 14 residues. TCR cDNA, made by 5'RACE template switching, carried an added universal primer site and UMIs. TCRdb recomputed calls from the 5' RACE reads with MiXCR, one row per CDR3 protein. The sample lists just under 600,000 distinct CDR3 sequences; about 14% were seen once. The source of this sequence is a man aged 25 to 40 who received the YFV17D yellow fever vaccine. The chain combines TRBV5-1 with TRBJ2-5; no clear D gene. The material sequenced was PBMCs, taken on the day of the yellow fever booster vaccination. CDR3 DNA sequence: TGCGCCAGCAGCTTGCCGGGCTCCCAAGAGACCCAGTACTTC. As protein: CASSLPGSQETQYF.